A selection of T cell receptor beta chains follows, all from one sample in a study of T cells in tuberculosis. The assay was immunoSEQ multiplex PCR, and TCRdb's table has in-frame clones only and misses some. The table has tens of thousands of clones, nearly 95% seen once. Specimen: PBMCs. The receptor source for this set is a donor between 10 and 35 years old with latent tuberculosis or without tuberculosis infection. Both conserved end residues are part of each CDR3. D genes are given only for firm matches. Clone size, where shown, is once, few, many, or a class for clones that have expanded.

d_call j_call v_call clone_size cdr3_nt cdr3_aa
TRBD1 TRBJ2-1 TRBV2 NA TGTGCCAGCAGGGAGACAGGGCCTACGGGCAATGAGCAGTTCTTC CASRETGPTGNEQFF
NA TRBJ2-3 TRBV7-8 NA TGTGCCAGCAGCTTAGAGTCCCAGGGGATAGATACGCAGTATTTT CASSLESQGIDTQYF
TRBD2 TRBJ2-3 TRBV7-3 NA TGTGCCAGCAGCTTACCTAGCGGGGGGCAAGATACGCAGTATTTT CASSLPSGGQDTQYF
TRBD2 TRBJ2-1 TRBV6-6 once TGTGCCAGCAGTCCGAGCGGGGGAGCCTCGCTCTTC CASSPSGGASLF
NA TRBJ2-7 TRBV10-3 NA TGTGCCATCAGGGGACTGGGAATCTACGAGCAGTACTTC CAIRGLGIYEQYF
TRBD1 TRBJ1-4 TRBV2 NA TGTGCCAGCAGTGCCACAGGGGTGTTTGGCGAAAAACTGTTTTTT CASSATGVFGEKLFF
NA TRBJ2-7 TRBV29-1 NA TGCAGCGGGACAGACACCTACGAGCAGTACTTC CSGTDTYEQYF
TRBD1 TRBJ1-4 TRBV5-1 NA TGCGCCAGCAGCATCAGGGGGAGAGGTGAAAAACTGTTTTTT CASSIRGRGEKLFF
NA TRBJ2-2 TRBV4-2 NA TGTGCCAGCAGCCAAGGGCCCGGGGAGCTGTTTTTT CASSQGPGELFF
TRBD1 TRBJ2-5 TRBV29-1 NA TGCAGCGCAAGGACAGGCGCTGGGGAGACCCAGTACTTC CSARTGAGETQYF
NA TRBJ2-7 TRBV19 NA TGTGCCAGTAGTATTGGGTTACAGACCTACGAGCAGTACTTC CASSIGLQTYEQYF
NA TRBJ1-5 TRBV15 NA TGTGCCACCAGCAGAGAAGGGCCAGGGTTTTATCAGCCCCAGCATTTT CATSREGPGFYQPQHF
NA TRBJ1-1 TRBV25-1 NA TGTGCCAGCAGTGAAGGAAGGACTGGGGACACTGAAGCTTTCTTT CASSEGRTGDTEAFF
NA TRBJ2-7 TRBV30 NA TGTGCCTGGGACCGGACTGATACTCCCTACGAGCAGTACTTC CAWDRTDTPYEQYF